The clone carrying this T cell receptor beta chain was observed many times. The data were obtained in a study of T-cell reconstitution after alpha-beta-depleted transplantation in children. The CDR3 is made up of 17 amino acids. Germline V gene data show CDR1 as MNHGY and CDR2 as SAAAGT. Unmatched junction bases numbered 6, after V lost 2 bases and J lost 3 bases. It was with unique molecular identifiers that the TCRbeta library was prepared. TCRdb reprocessed the PCR reads with MiXCR, giving one entry per CDR3 protein. The sample has over 150,000 distinct CDR3 sequences; 6.6% are singletons. The source is a boy between 2 and 10 years old with acute lymphoblastic leukemia, due to receive a stem cell transplant. Material: PBMCs, obtained before TCRalphabeta/CD19-depleted stem cell transplant. The chain recombines TRBV6-8 with TRBJ2-1; 11 bases match TRBD2. CDR3 nucleotide sequence: TGTGCCAGCAGTTACCCAATAGCGGGGGGGCTCTACAATGAGCAGTTCTTC. Translating it yields CASSYPIAGGLYNEQFF.